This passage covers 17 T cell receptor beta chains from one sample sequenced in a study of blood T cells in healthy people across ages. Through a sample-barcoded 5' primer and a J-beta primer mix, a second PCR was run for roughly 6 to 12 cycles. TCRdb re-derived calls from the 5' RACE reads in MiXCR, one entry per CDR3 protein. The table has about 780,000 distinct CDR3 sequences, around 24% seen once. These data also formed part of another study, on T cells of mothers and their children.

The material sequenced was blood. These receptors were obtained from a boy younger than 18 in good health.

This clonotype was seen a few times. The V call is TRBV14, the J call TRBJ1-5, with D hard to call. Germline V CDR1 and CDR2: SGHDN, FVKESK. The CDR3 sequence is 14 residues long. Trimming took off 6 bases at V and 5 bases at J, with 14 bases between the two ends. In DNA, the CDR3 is TGTGCCAGCAGACCCGATTCGCGTTATCAGCCCCAGCATTTT. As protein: CASRPDSRYQPQHF. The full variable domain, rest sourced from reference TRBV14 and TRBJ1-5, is EAGVTQFPSHSVIEKGQTVTLRCDPISGHDNLYWYRRVMGKEIKFLLHFVKESKQDESGMPNNRFLAERTGGTYSTLKVQPAELEDSGVYFCASRPDSRYQPQHFGDGTRLSIL.

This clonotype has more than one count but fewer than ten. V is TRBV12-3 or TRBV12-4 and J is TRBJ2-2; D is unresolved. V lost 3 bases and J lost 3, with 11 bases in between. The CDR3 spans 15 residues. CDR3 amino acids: CASSFLTSDTGELFF. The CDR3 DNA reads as TGTGCCAGCAGTTTTTTGACCTCGGACACCGGGGAGCTGTTTTTT.

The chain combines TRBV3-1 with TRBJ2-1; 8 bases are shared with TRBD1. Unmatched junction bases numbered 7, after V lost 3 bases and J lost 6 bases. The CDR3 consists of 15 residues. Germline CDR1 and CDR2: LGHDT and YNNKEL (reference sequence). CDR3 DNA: TGTGCCAGCAGCCAGTCGGGACAGGAGGGCAATGAGCAGTTCTTC. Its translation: CASSQSGQEGNEQFF.

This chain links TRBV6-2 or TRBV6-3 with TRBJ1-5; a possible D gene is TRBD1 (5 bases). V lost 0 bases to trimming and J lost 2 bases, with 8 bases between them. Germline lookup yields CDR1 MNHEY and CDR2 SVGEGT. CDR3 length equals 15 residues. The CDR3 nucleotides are TGTGCCAGCAGTTACTCAGGGGATGGCAATCAGCCCCAGCATTTT. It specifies CASSYSGDGNQPQHF.

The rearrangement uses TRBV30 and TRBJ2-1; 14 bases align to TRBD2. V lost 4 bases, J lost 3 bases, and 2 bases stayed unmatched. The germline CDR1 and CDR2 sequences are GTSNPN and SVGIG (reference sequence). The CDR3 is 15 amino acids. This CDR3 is CAWTGLAGGYNEQFF. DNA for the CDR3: TGTGCCTGGACTGGACTAGCGGGGGGCTACAATGAGCAGTTCTTC.

The CDR3, as DNA: TGCGCCAGCAGCCCCCCAGGGACCAACCCGGCTAATGAAAAACTGTTTTTT. Its translation: CASSPPGTNPANEKLFF. The chain links TRBV5-1 to TRBJ1-4; weak D call: TRBD1 (5 bases). CDR3 length equals 17 residues. Trimming took off 4 bases at V and 3 bases at J, with 19 bases between the two ends. CDR1 SGHRS and CDR2 YFSETQ come from the germline V gene.

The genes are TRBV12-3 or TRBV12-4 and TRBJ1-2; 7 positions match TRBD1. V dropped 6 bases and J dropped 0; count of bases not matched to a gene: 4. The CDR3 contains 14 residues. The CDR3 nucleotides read TGTGCCAGCAGACTGGGACAGACTAACTATGGCTACACCTTC. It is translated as CASRLGQTNYGYTF.

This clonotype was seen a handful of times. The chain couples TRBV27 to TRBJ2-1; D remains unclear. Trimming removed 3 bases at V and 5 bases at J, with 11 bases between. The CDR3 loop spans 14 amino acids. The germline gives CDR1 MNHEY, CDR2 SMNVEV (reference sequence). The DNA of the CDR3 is TGTGCCAGCAGTTTTGAGAGAGGAGACAATGAGCAGTTCTTC. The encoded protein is CASSFERGDNEQFF.

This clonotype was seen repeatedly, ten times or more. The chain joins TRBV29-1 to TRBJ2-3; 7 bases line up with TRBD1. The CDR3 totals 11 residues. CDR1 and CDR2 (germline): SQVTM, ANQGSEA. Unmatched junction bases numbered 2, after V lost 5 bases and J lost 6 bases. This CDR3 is CSVRTGDTQYF. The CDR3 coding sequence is TGCAGCGTTCGGACAGGCGATACGCAGTATTTT.

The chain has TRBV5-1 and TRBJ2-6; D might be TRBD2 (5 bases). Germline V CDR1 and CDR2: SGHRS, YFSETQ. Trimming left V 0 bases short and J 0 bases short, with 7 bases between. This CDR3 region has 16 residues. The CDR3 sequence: CASSLAGFSGANVLTF. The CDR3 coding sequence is TGCGCCAGCAGCTTGGCGGGGTTCTCTGGGGCCAACGTCCTGACTTTC.

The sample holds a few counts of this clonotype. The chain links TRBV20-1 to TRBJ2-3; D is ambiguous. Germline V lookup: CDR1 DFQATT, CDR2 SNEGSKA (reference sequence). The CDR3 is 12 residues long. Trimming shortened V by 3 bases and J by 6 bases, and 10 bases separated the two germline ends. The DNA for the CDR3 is TGCAGTGCTAGTCAGAGCAGGGATACGCAGTATTTT. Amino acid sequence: CSASQSRDTQYF.

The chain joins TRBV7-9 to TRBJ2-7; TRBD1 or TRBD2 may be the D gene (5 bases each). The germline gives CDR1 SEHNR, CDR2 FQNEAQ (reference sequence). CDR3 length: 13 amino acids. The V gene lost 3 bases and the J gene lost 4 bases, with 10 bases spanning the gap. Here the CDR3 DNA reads TGTGCCAGCAGCTTTGGGACGTTGTACGAGCAGTACTTC. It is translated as CASSFGTLYEQYF. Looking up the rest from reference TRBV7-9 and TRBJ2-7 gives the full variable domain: DTGVSQNPRHKITKRGQNVTFRCDPISEHNRLYWYRQTLGQGPEFLTYFQNEAQLEKSRLLSDRFSAERPKGSFSTLEIQRTEQGDSAMYLCASSFGTLYEQYFGPGTRLTVT.

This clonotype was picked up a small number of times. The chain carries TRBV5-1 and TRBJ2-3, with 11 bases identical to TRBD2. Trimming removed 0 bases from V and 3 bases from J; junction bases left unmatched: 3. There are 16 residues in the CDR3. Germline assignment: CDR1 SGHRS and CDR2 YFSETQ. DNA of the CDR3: TGCGCCAGCAGCTTGGCGACTAGCGGGGCAACAGATACGCAGTATTTT. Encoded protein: CASSLATSGATDTQYF.

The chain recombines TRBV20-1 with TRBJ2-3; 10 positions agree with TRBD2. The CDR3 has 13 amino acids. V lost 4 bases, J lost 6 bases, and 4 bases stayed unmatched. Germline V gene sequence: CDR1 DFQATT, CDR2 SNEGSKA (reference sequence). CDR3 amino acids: CSAIAGGWDTQYF. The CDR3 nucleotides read TGCAGTGCTATAGCGGGGGGCTGGGATACGCAGTATTTT.

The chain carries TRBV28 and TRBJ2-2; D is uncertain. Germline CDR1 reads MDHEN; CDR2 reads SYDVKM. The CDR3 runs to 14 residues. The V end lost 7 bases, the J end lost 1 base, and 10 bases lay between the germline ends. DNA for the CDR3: TGTGCCAGCAAAGGCAGGAGGAACACCGGGGAGCTGTTTTTT. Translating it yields CASKGRRNTGELFF.

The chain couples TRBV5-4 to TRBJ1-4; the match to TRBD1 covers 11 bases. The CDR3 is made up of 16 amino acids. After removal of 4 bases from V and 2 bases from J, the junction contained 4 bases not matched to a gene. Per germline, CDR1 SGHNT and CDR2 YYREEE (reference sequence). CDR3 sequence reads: CASSTGTGGTNEKLFF. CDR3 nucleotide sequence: TGTGCCAGCAGCACCGGGACAGGGGGGACTAATGAAAAACTGTTTTTT.

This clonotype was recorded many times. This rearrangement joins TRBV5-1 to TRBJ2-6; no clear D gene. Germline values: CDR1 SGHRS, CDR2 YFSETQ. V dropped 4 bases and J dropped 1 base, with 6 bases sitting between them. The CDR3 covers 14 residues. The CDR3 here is CASSGPSGANVLTF. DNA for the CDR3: TGCGCCAGCAGCGGCCCGTCTGGGGCCAACGTCCTGACTTTC.